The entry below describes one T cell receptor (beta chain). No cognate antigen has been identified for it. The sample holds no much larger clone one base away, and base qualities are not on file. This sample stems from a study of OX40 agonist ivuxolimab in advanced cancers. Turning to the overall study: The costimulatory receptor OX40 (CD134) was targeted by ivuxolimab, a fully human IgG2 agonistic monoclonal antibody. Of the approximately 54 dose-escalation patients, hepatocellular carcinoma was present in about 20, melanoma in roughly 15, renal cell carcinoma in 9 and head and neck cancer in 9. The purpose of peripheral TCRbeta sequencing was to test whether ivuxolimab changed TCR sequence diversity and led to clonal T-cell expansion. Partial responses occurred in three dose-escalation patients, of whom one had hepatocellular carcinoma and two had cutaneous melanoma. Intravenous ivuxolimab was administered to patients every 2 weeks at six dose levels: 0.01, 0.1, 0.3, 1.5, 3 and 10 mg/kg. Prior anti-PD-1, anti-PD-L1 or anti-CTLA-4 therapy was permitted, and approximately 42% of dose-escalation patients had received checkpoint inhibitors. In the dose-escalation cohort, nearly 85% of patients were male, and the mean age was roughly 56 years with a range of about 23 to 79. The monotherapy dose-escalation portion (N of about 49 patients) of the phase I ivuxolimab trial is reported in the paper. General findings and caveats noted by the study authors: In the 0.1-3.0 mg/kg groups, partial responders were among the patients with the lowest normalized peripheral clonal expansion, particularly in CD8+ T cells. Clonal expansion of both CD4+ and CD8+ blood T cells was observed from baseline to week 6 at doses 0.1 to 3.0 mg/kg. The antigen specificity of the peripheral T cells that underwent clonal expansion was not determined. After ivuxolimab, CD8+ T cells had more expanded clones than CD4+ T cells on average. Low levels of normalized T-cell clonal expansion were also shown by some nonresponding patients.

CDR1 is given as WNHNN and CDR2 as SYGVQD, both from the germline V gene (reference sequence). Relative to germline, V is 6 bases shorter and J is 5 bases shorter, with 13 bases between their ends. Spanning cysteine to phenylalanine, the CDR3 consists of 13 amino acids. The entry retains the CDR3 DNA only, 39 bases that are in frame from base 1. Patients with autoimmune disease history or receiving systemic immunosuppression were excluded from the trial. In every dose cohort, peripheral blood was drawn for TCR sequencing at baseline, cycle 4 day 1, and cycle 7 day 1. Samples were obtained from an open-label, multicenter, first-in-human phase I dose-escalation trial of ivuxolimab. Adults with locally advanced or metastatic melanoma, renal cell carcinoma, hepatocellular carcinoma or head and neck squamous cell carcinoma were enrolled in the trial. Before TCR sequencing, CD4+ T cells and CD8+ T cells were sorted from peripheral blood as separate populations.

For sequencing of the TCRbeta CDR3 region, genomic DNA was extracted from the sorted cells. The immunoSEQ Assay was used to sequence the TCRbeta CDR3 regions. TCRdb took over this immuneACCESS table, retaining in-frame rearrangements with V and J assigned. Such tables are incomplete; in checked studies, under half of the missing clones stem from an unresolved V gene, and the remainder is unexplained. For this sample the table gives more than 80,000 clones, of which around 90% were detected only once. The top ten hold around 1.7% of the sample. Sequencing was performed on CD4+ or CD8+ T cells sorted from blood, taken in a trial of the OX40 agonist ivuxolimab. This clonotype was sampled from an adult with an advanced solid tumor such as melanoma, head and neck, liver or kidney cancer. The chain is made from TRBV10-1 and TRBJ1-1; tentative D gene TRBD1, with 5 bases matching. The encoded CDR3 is CASSARQGTEAFF. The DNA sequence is TGCGCCAGCAGCGCACGGCAGGGAACTGAAGCTTTCTTT.